Listed below are T cell receptor beta chains from one sample, sequenced in a study of cytomegalovirus exposure and HLA in healthy donors. TCRdb keeps only in-frame clones here, not all; method: immunoSEQ multiplex PCR. The repertoire consists of about 250,000 clones, with around two thirds occurring once and the leading ten covering 2% to 2.5%. Source material: PBMCs. The source of these receptors is a female donor in good health and CMV-seronegative. Each CDR3 is given with its conserved first and last residue. A D gene is named only where the DNA matches it firmly. Clone size, where shown, is once, few, many, or a class for clones that have expanded.

length	V	D	size	J	CDR3	DNA
15	TRBV5-4	TRBD2	NA	TRBJ2-7	CASSILGGRAREQYF	TGTGCCAGCAGCATTCTTGGAGGGAGGGCAAGGGAGCAGTACTTC
15	TRBV10-1	TRBD1	NA	TRBJ1-4	CASSEFRGPNEKLFF	TGCGCCAGCAGTGAGTTCAGGGGGCCTAATGAAAAACTGTTTTTT
14	TRBV5-1	NA	once	TRBJ2-1	CASRFGDSSTEQFF	TGCGCCAGCAGGTTTGGAGATAGTAGCACTGAGCAGTTCTTC
16	TRBV2	TRBD2	few	TRBJ2-1	CASSHPSGHSYNEQFF	TGTGCCAGCAGTCACCCTAGCGGCCACTCCTACAATGAGCAGTTCTTC
14	TRBV10-3	NA	few	TRBJ2-7	CAISESTEHYEQYF	TGTGCCATCAGTGAGTCTACAGAGCACTACGAGCAGTACTTC
13	TRBV5-1	NA	NA	TRBJ2-5	CASSFAVKETQYF	TGCGCCAGCAGCTTTGCGGTAAAAGAGACCCAGTACTTC
13	TRBV6-1	TRBD1	NA	TRBJ2-7	CASSGTDHYEQYF	TGTGCCAGCAGCGGGACAGACCATTACGAGCAGTACTTC
15	TRBV7-2	TRBD2	NA	TRBJ2-5	CASSLGRTGAGSQYF	TGTGCCAGCAGCTTAGGGCGAACGGGAGCGGGGTCCCAGTACTTC
14	TRBV27	TRBD1	few	TRBJ2-7	CASSPTGSGNEQYF	TGTGCCAGCAGTCCGACAGGGAGTGGGAACGAGCAGTACTTC
16	TRBV30	TRBD2	NA	TRBJ2-1	CAWRGTSGKAYNEQFF	TGTGCCTGGAGGGGGACTAGCGGGAAAGCCTACAATGAGCAGTTCTTC
16	TRBV13	TRBD2	NA	TRBJ2-5	CASSSRAGEVGETQYF	TGTGCCAGCAGCTCGCGGGCGGGAGAGGTGGGAGAGACCCAGTACTTC
15	TRBV7-9	TRBD2	few	TRBJ2-3	CASSLTSGSTDTQYF	TGTGCCAGCAGCTTAACTAGCGGGAGCACAGATACGCAGTATTTT
14	TRBV5-6	NA	NA	TRBJ2-7	CASSGEVDPYEQYF	TGTGCCAGCAGCGGGGAGGTAGACCCCTACGAGCAGTACTTC
19	TRBV28	NA	few	TRBJ2-3	CASSSLLRVIAVPTDTQYF	TGTGCCAGCAGCTCCCTTTTAAGAGTTATAGCGGTCCCCACAGATACGCAGTATTTT
15	TRBV11-2	NA	NA	TRBJ2-5	CASSPRTQVMETQYF	TGTGCCAGCAGCCCTAGGACTCAAGTCATGGAGACCCAGTACTTC
10	TRBV20-1	NA	few	TRBJ2-1	CSARLNEQFF	TGCAGTGCTCGACTTAATGAGCAGTTCTTC
15	TRBV28	TRBD1	NA	TRBJ2-7	CASSLWDRGSYEQYF	TGTGCCAGCAGTTTATGGGACAGGGGCTCCTACGAGCAGTACTTC
14	TRBV19	NA	NA	TRBJ2-3	CASKVSVSTDTQYF	TGTGCCAGTAAAGTTAGCGTCAGCACAGATACGCAGTATTTT
17	TRBV4-1	NA	NA	TRBJ1-5	CASSQTQGIPSNQPQHF	TGCGCCAGCAGCCAAACTCAGGGAATTCCTAGTAATCAGCCCCAGCATTTT
13	TRBV6-6	TRBD1	NA	TRBJ1-1	CATRTGAIAEAFF	TGTGCCACCCGCACAGGGGCCATTGCTGAAGCTTTCTTT
16	TRBV2	TRBD1	NA	TRBJ1-5	CASSRDRVDSNQPQHF	TGTGCCAGCAGTCGGGACAGAGTCGATAGCAATCAGCCCCAGCATTTT
18	TRBV19	TRBD2	NA	TRBJ2-3	CASSTPGLAGPRADTQYF	TGTGCCAGTAGTACCCCGGGACTAGCGGGCCCCAGGGCAGATACGCAGTATTTT
15	TRBV4-1	NA	NA	TRBJ1-3	CASSQDRGTGNTIYF	TGCGCCAGCAGCCAAGATAGAGGGACTGGAAACACCATATATTTT
11	TRBV12-1	NA	NA	TRBJ2-7	CASSLFYEQYF	TGTGCCAGCAGCCTATTCTACGAGCAGTACTTC
15	TRBV5-1	TRBD2	NA	TRBJ2-3	CASSLRTSGTDTQYF	TGCGCCAGCAGCTTGAGGACTAGCGGCACAGATACGCAGTATTTT
15	TRBV5-1	NA	NA	TRBJ1-2	CASSLVPGANYGYTF	TGCGCCAGCAGCTTGGTACCAGGGGCTAACTATGGCTACACCTTC
19	TRBV11-2	TRBD1	NA	TRBJ2-5	CASSLGYRDRTGEQETQYF	TGTGCCAGCAGCTTGGGATACCGTGATAGGACAGGGGAACAAGAGACCCAGTACTTC
13	TRBV19	TRBD2	NA	TRBJ2-1	CASSVGLNNEQFF	TGTGCCAGTAGTGTGGGACTAAACAATGAGCAGTTCTTC
15	TRBV6-1	TRBD2	NA	TRBJ2-1	CASSPGLAGGNEQFF	TGTGCCAGCAGCCCGGGACTAGCGGGAGGCAATGAGCAGTTCTTC
15	TRBV28	TRBD2	NA	TRBJ2-1	CASSALAGGYNEQFF	TGTGCCAGCAGTGCTCTAGCGGGGGGCTACAATGAGCAGTTCTTC
12	TRBV11-3	NA	once	TRBJ2-7	CASSPRAYEQYF	TGTGCCAGCAGCCCGCGGGCCTACGAGCAGTACTTC
16	TRBV4-1	TRBD2	few	TRBJ2-5	CASSQEAGRPEETQYF	TGCGCCAGCAGCCAAGAAGCGGGGAGACCAGAAGAGACCCAGTACTTC
16	TRBV27	TRBD2	NA	TRBJ2-5	CASSYRTSGRRETQYF	TGTGCCAGCAGTTACAGGACTAGCGGGAGGAGAGAGACCCAGTACTTC
14	TRBV19	NA	NA	TRBJ1-2	CASSPTGNPYGYTF	TGTGCCAGTAGCCCCACAGGGAACCCCTATGGCTACACCTTC
17	TRBV7-2	NA	NA	TRBJ2-5	CASSLGAGGGGIETQYF	TGTGCCAGCAGCTTAGGGGCCGGAGGAGGAGGGATAGAGACCCAGTACTTC
17	TRBV2	TRBD2	NA	TRBJ2-1	CAIPGTSGRTGNNEQFF	TGTGCCATCCCCGGGACTAGCGGGAGGACTGGGAACAATGAGCAGTTCTTC
16	TRBV9	NA	NA	TRBJ2-1	CASSPRRVDGGDEQFF	TGTGCCAGCAGCCCAAGAAGAGTCGACGGAGGCGATGAGCAGTTCTTC
11	TRBV28	NA	once	TRBJ2-3	CGASETDTQYF	TGCGGGGCTAGCGAAACAGATACGCAGTATTTT
15	TRBV4-2	NA	few	TRBJ2-3	CASSQDNSLSGTQYF	TGTGCCAGCAGCCAAGATAACTCTCTCTCGGGTACGCAGTATTTT
14	TRBV7-9	TRBD1	NA	TRBJ2-3	CASSFGTGRDTQYF	TGTGCCAGCAGCTTTGGGACAGGGCGAGATACGCAGTATTTT
15	TRBV15	TRBD1	NA	TRBJ2-7	CATSSDGTAVYEQYF	TGTGCCACCAGCAGCGATGGGACAGCCGTTTACGAGCAGTACTTC
14	TRBV2	TRBD2	NA	TRBJ2-7	CASRYSGSSYEQYF	TGTGCCAGCAGATATAGCGGGAGCTCCTACGAGCAGTACTTC
20	TRBV4-1	TRBD2	NA	TRBJ2-1	CASSRVGLAGIKLYYNEQFF	TGCGCCAGCAGCCGAGTAGGTCTAGCGGGCATTAAACTATACTACAATGAGCAGTTCTTC
16	TRBV28	TRBD1	NA	TRBJ2-4	CASSFLLTGVLNIQYF	TGTGCCAGCAGCTTTCTACTCACAGGGGTTCTTAACATTCAGTACTTC
14	TRBV6-5	NA	NA	TRBJ2-7	CASSIDSSRSEQYF	TGTGCCAGCAGTATCGACAGCTCGAGAAGCGAGCAGTACTTC
15	TRBV6-5	NA	NA	TRBJ2-1	CASSRGGSSYNEQFF	TGTGCCAGCAGCCGGGGAGGAAGTTCCTACAATGAGCAGTTCTTC
14	TRBV2	TRBD2	NA	TRBJ2-3	CANGLAGATDTQYF	TGTGCCAACGGACTAGCGGGAGCCACAGATACGCAGTATTTT
14	TRBV7-8	TRBD1	NA	TRBJ2-7	CASSLLDRNYEQYF	TGTGCCAGCAGCTTATTGGACAGGAACTACGAGCAGTACTTC
14	TRBV11-2	NA	NA	TRBJ2-7	CASSFGGTSYEQYF	TGTGCCAGCAGCTTTGGCGGGACCTCCTACGAGCAGTACTTC
15	TRBV6-1	TRBD2	NA	TRBJ2-3	CASSDLAGGTDTQYF	TGTGCCAGCAGTGATCTAGCGGGGGGCACAGATACGCAGTATTTT
14	TRBV2	TRBD1	NA	TRBJ1-2	CASLRAGGNYGYTF	TGTGCCAGCCTAAGGGCAGGGGGGAACTATGGCTACACCTTC
15	TRBV25-1	TRBD2	NA	TRBJ2-1	CASSGGGFGIDEQFF	TGTGCCAGCAGTGGGGGGGGGTTTGGTATCGATGAGCAGTTCTTC
15	TRBV27	NA	few	TRBJ1-1	CASIGGGGVKTEAFF	TGTGCCAGCATCGGGGGAGGGGGGGTGAAAACTGAAGCTTTCTTT
15	TRBV28	TRBD1	NA	TRBJ1-5	CASSWAGQGIQPQHF	TGTGCCAGCAGTTGGGCGGGACAGGGAATTCAGCCCCAGCATTTT
19	TRBV19	TRBD2	few	TRBJ2-5	CASSIGWVGPGGAQETQYF	TGTGCCAGTAGTATAGGGTGGGTAGGCCCCGGGGGGGCACAAGAGACCCAGTACTTC
18	TRBV10-3	NA	NA	TRBJ2-5	CAISERLTSRGPDGTQYF	TGTGCCATCAGTGAGAGATTGACGTCTCGGGGTCCAGATGGGACCCAGTACTTC
18	TRBV10-1	NA	NA	TRBJ1-4	CASSDSGVVGQGNEKLFF	TGCGCCAGCAGTGATTCGGGTGTCGTAGGCCAGGGGAATGAAAAACTGTTTTTT
18	TRBV5-4	TRBD2	few	TRBJ2-4	CASSSLAGETPAKNIQYF	TGTGCCAGCAGCAGTCTAGCGGGAGAAACCCCTGCCAAAAACATTCAGTACTTC
16	TRBV27	TRBD2	NA	TRBJ2-2	CASRWSASGVTGELFF	TGTGCCAGCAGATGGTCGGCTAGCGGGGTCACCGGGGAGCTGTTTTTT
15	TRBV2	TRBD2	NA	TRBJ2-3	CASSGLAGNTDTQYF	TGTGCCAGCAGCGGACTAGCGGGGAACACAGATACGCAGTATTTT